The sequence of this TCR beta chain was determined in a study of T cell responses to AZD1222 COVID-19 vaccine. Some clones are missing from TCRdb's copy, which holds only in-frame ones; the method was immunoSEQ multiplex PCR. The sample includes about 130,000 clones, roughly 89% of them seen just once. The trim removed 0 bases at V and 5 bases at J, leaving 5 bases unmatched. The CDR3 has 15 amino acids. The germline gives CDR1 SGDLS, CDR2 YYNGEE. Sequencing used peripheral blood, obtained 28 days after the second AZD1222 dose. The V call is TRBV9, the J call TRBJ1-2, with 9 bases aligning to TRBD1. The source of this sequence is an adult who received the AZD1222 COVID-19 vaccine. The CDR3 here is CASSVGTGAGYGYTF. Here the CDR3 DNA reads TGTGCCAGCAGCGTAGGGACAGGGGCGGGGTATGGCTACACCTTC.